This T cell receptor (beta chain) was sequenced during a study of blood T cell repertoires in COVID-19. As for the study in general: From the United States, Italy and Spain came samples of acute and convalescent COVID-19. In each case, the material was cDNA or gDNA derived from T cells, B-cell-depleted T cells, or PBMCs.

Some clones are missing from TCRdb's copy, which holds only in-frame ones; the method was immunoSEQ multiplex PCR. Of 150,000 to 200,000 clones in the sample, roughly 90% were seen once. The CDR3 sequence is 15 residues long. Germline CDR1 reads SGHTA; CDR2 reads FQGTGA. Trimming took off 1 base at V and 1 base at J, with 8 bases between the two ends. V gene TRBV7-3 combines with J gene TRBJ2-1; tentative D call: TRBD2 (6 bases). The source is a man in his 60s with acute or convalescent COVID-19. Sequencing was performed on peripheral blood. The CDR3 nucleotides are TGTGCCAGCAGCTTAAGGGACTCATCCTACAATGAGCAGTTCTTC. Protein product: CASSLRDSSYNEQFF.